A selection of T cell receptor beta chains follows, all from one sample in a study of CD8+CD57+ T cells in acquired aplastic anemia. TCRdb re-called the reads with MiXCR, one entry per CDR3 protein. The sample includes 100,000 to 150,000 distinct CDR3 sequences, approximately 36% seen only once; the top ten take around 2.7%. Sequenced: sorted CD4+, CD8+, or CD8+CD57+ T cells (not recorded which) from PBMCs. These receptors were taken from a human donor with aplastic anemia. Both conserved end residues are part of each CDR3. The D gene is left open where the match is weak. Size is omitted from some rows. Given values are once, few, many or a class for expanded clones.

j_gene,d_gene,abundance,v_gene,CDR3aa,CDR3nt
TRBJ2-5,TRBD2,many,TRBV7-9,CASSLRLASGGAGETQYF,TGTGCCAGCAGCTTAAGGTTGGCTAGCGGGGGGGCCGGGGAGACCCAGTACTTC
TRBJ2-3,-,-,TRBV6-1,CASSPTGRGRQGDTQYF,TGTGCCAGCAGTCCCACTGGGCGGGGGCGACAGGGGGATACGCAGTATTTT
TRBJ1-2,TRBD1,many,TRBV20-1,CSARGQGGVKNGYTF,TGCAGTGCTAGAGGGCAGGGGGGGGTAAAAAATGGCTACACCTTC
TRBJ2-7,-,once,TRBV2,CASSDGGRVIDEQYF,TGTGCCAGCAGTGACGGTGGCAGGGTCATAGACGAGCAGTACTTC
TRBJ2-1,TRBD1,-,TRBV19,CASSRQGAGEQFF,TGTGCCAGTAGTAGACAGGGGGCGGGTGAGCAGTTCTTC
TRBJ1-4,-,-,TRBV7-9,CASSSRPNEKLLF,TGTGCCAGCAGCTCTCGGCCTAATGAAAAACTGCTTTTT
TRBJ2-5,-,many,TRBV11-2,CASSQSRKQETQYF,TGTGCCAGCAGCCAGTCCCGCAAACAAGAGACCCAGTACTTC
TRBJ2-7,TRBD1,many,TRBV4-1,CASSPPGQNYEQYF,TGCGCCAGCAGCCCCCCGGGACAGAACTACGAGCAGTACTTC
TRBJ1-6,-,many,TRBV14,CASSQRKGWSPLHF,TGTGCCAGCAGCCAGAGGAAAGGGTGGTCACCCCTCCACTTT
TRBJ2-5,TRBD2,-,TRBV20-1,CSALAGGKETQYF,TGCAGTGCTCTAGCGGGGGGTAAAGAGACCCAGTACTTC
TRBJ2-7,TRBD2,many,TRBV15,CATSRKSSGGYYEQYF,TGTGCCACCAGCCGGAAGAGTAGCGGGGGGTACTACGAGCAGTACTTC
TRBJ1-2,-,many,TRBV20-1,CSARRGDHDGYTF,TGCAGTGCTAGAAGGGGGGACCACGATGGCTACACCTTC
TRBJ1-1,-,-,TRBV29-1,CSVEYLNTEAFF,TGCAGCGTTGAGTATTTGAACACTGAAGCTTTCTTT
TRBJ2-5,-,many,TRBV4-3,CASSQGVSGSARYF,TGCGCCAGCAGCCAAGGGGTTTCTGGGTCAGCACGGTACTTC
TRBJ1-3,-,-,TRBV24-1,CASSLSVGGADTIYF,TGTGCCAGCAGTTTATCGGTTGGGGGGGCAGACACCATATATTTT
TRBJ2-5,TRBD2,many,TRBV6-1,CASSPGLAGKGETQYF,TGTGCCAGCAGTCCCGGACTAGCGGGGAAAGGAGAGACCCAGTACTTC
TRBJ1-2,-,-,TRBV29-1,CSVVFPSHGDYGYTF,TGCAGCGTTGTATTCCCCAGTCACGGGGACTATGGCTACACCTTC
TRBJ1-6,-,once,TRBV2,CASSLMWGDGSPLHF,TGTGCCAGCAGCTTAATGTGGGGTGATGGTTCACCCCTCCACTTT
TRBJ1-2,TRBD1,once,TRBV20-1,CSARTGGNYGYTF,TGCAGTGCTAGGACAGGGGGCAACTATGGCTACACCTTC
TRBJ1-5,-,many,TRBV6-5,CASSGLENQPQHF,TGTGCCAGCAGTGGACTCGAGAATCAGCCCCAGCATTTT
TRBJ2-7,TRBD1,-,TRBV2,CASSEADRDEQYF,TGTGCCAGCAGTGAGGCGGACAGGGACGAGCAGTACTTC
TRBJ1-5,-,-,TRBV19,CASSSLGEPQHF,TGTGCCAGTAGTTCTCTCGGGGAGCCCCAGCATTTT
TRBJ1-5,-,-,TRBV11-2,CASSLDWNSYQPQHF,TGTGCCAGCAGCTTAGATTGGAACAGCTATCAGCCCCAGCATTTT
TRBJ1-1,-,many,TRBV6-5,CASRRGTEAFF,TGTGCCAGCCGGAGGGGCACTGAAGCTTTCTTT
TRBJ2-1,TRBD1,many,TRBV5-1,CASSLGGQGYNEQFF,TGCGCCAGCAGCTTGGGGGGACAGGGGTACAATGAGCAGTTCTTC
TRBJ1-1,-,many,TRBV19,CASSIDPRAEAFF,TGTGCCAGTAGTATAGATCCCAGAGCTGAAGCTTTCTTT
TRBJ2-7,TRBD2,few,TRBV6-4,CASSDSNSGGAREQYF,TGTGCCAGCAGTGACTCAAACAGCGGGGGGGCACGTGAGCAGTACTTC
TRBJ1-1,TRBD1,few,TRBV20-1,CSAMDRERGTEAFF,TGCAGTGCAATGGACAGGGAAAGGGGCACTGAAGCTTTCTTT
TRBJ1-6,TRBD1,many,TRBV5-8,CASSSLTGPNSPLHF,TGTGCCAGCAGCTCATTGACAGGGCCCAACTCACCCCTCCACTTT
TRBJ1-4,TRBD1,-,TRBV4-1,CASSRDRVEKLFF,TGCGCCAGTTCAAGGGACAGGGTGGAAAAACTGTTTTTT
TRBJ2-5,TRBD1,-,TRBV10-3,CAIRTGVQETQYF,TGTGCCATCAGAACAGGGGTTCAAGAGACCCAGTACTTC
TRBJ1-6,TRBD1,-,TRBV10-3,CAISGGGQSGNSPLHF,TGTGCCATCAGTGGCGGGGGACAGAGCGGAAATTCACCCCTCCACTTT
TRBJ2-5,-,many,TRBV4-2,CASSQISQETQYF,TGTGCCAGCAGCCAGATAAGTCAAGAGACCCAGTACTTC
TRBJ1-6,-,few,TRBV30,CAWSIRGPGRQRTPLHF,TGTGCCTGGAGTATAAGGGGCCCGGGACGCCAGAGAACACCCCTCCACTTT
TRBJ2-5,-,-,TRBV10-3,CAISDSNQPQYF,TGTGCCATCAGTGACAGCAATCAGCCCCAGTACTTC
TRBJ1-4,-,-,TRBV2,CASIIQGTNGKLFF,TGTGCCAGCATCATCCAGGGAACTAATGGAAAACTGTTTTTT
TRBJ1-1,-,once,TRBV7-2,CASSQVGVRAFF,TGTGCCAGCAGCCAAGTGGGTGTTCGAGCTTTCTTT
TRBJ1-3,-,many,TRBV20-1,CSARAPGDRRNTIYF,TGCAGTGCTAGAGCGCCAGGGGACCGTCGAAACACCATATATTTT
TRBJ2-5,TRBD2,-,TRBV7-6,CASSLAPGTSGETQYF,TGTGCCAGCAGCTTGGCACCCGGGACTAGCGGTGAGACCCAGTACTTC
TRBJ1-2,-,-,TRBV10-3,CAISESSKQNYGYTF,TGTGCCATCAGTGAGTCTAGCAAGCAGAACTATGGCTACACCTTC
TRBJ2-3,-,-,TRBV2,CASKGWRGTDTQYF,TGTGCCAGCAAGGGGTGGAGGGGAACAGATACGCAGTATTTT
TRBJ2-4,TRBD1,many,TRBV19,CASSIRTGLLGKNIQYF,TGTGCCAGTAGTATCCGGACAGGCCTCTTGGGGAAAAACATTCAGTACTTC
TRBJ2-7,-,-,TRBV25-1,CASRRFTGAYEQYF,TGTGCCAGCAGACGCTTCACTGGGGCCTACGAGCAGTACTTC
TRBJ1-2,TRBD1,-,TRBV7-9,CASSLLGQAHYGYTF,TGTGCCAGCAGCCTACTAGGACAGGCCCACTATGGCTACACCTTC
TRBJ2-4,-,-,TRBV2,CASSDPWNIQYF,TGTGCCAGCAGTGATCCTTGGAACATTCAGTACTTC
TRBJ2-3,TRBD2,-,TRBV4-2,CASSQETSGMGDTQYF,TGTGCCAGCAGCCAAGAAACTAGCGGGATGGGGGATACGCAGTATTTT
TRBJ2-7,TRBD2,once,TRBV7-8,CASSDPGTSGIWNEQYF,TGTGCCAGCAGCGACCCCGGGACTAGCGGGATCTGGAACGAGCAGTACTTC
TRBJ2-3,-,many,TRBV5-8,CASRYTSTDTQYF,TGTGCCAGCAGGTATACTAGCACAGATACGCAGTATTTT
TRBJ2-7,TRBD1,-,TRBV5-1,CASSQTGREQYF,TGCGCCAGCAGCCAGACAGGGAGAGAGCAGTACTTC
TRBJ1-1,-,-,TRBV19,CASSMRQSMNTEAFF,TGTGCCAGTAGTATGCGACAGAGTATGAACACTGAAGCTTTCTTT
TRBJ2-1,TRBD2,many,TRBV20-1,CSARDLGVAGNSYNEQFF,TGCAGTGCTAGAGATCTAGGAGTAGCGGGGAACTCCTACAATGAGCAGTTCTTC